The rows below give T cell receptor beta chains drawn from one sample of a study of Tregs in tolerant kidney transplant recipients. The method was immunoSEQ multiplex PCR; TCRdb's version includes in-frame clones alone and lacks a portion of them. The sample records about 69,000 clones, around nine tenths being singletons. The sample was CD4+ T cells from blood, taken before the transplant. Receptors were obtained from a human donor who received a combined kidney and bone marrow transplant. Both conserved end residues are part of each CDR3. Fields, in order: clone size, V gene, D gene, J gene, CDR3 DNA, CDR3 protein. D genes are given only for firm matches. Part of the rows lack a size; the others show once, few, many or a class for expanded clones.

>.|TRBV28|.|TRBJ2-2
TGTGCCAGCAGTTCCGGGAACACCGGGGAGCTGTTTTTT
CASSSGNTGELFF
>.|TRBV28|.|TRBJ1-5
TGTGCCAGCAGTTTAGGGCAGACCAATCAGCCCCAGCATTTT
CASSLGQTNQPQHF
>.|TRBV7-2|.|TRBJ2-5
TGTGCCAGCAGCTTAGGACAGGCTCAAGAGACCCAGTACTTC
CASSLGQAQETQYF
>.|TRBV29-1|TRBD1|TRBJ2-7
TGCAGCGCCGGGACAGGGGACTACTACGAGCAGTACTTC
CSAGTGDYYEQYF
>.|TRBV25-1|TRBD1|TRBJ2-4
TGTGCCAGCAGTGTGGGACAGAACATTCAGTACTTC
CASSVGQNIQYF
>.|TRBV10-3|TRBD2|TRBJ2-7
TGTGCCATCAGGGGGGAGGGCAAGGTCCACGAGCAGTACTTC
CAIRGEGKVHEQYF
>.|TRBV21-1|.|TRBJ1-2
TGTGCCAGCAGCAAAGGGAAGACAGGAAATGGCTACACCTTC
CASSKGKTGNGYTF
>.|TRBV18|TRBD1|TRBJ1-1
TGTGCCAGCTCACCACTGCAGGGACAGGGTGTGAACACTGAAGCTTTCTTT
CASSPLQGQGVNTEAFF
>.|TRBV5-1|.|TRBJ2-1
TGCGCCAGCTCCTTCGGGTCCTCCGGGGATGAGCAGTTCTTC
CASSFGSSGDEQFF
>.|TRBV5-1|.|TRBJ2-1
TGCGCCAGCAGCCGTAGCATCAATGAGCAGTTCTTC
CASSRSINEQFF
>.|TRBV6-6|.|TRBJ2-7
TGTGCCAGCAGTCCCCCAGGGGGAGGCGAGCAGTACTTC
CASSPPGGGEQYF
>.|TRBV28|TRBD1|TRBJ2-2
TGTGCCAGCAGTTTACTGACAGGGAAAGCGAACACCGGGGAGCTGTTTTTT
CASSLLTGKANTGELFF
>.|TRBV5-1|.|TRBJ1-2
TGCGCCAGCAGCCGCGGACAGAACTATGGCTACACCTTC
CASSRGQNYGYTF
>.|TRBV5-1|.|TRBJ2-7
TGCGCCAGCAGCTTGATGGCCAACGAGCAGTACTTC
CASSLMANEQYF
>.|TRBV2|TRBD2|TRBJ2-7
TGTGCCAGCAGGACTAGCGGGAGGGAAAACTACGAGCAGTACTTC
CASRTSGRENYEQYF
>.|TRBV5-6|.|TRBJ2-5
TGTGCCAGCAGCTTCGGGACATCAGAGAAGGAGACCCAGTACTTC
CASSFGTSEKETQYF
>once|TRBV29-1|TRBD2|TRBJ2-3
TGCAGCGTTGAAGGCCTAGCGGGAGGAACCACAGATACGCAGTATTTT
CSVEGLAGGTTDTQYF
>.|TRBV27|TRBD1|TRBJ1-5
TGTGCCAGCAGTCTCAGACAGGGCTGGAACGACAATCAGCCCCAGCATTTT
CASSLRQGWNDNQPQHF